The clone carrying this T cell receptor (beta chain) was picked up many times. The sample originates from a study of early T cells in non-severe SARS-CoV-2 infection. Individual cDNA molecules carried attached unique molecular identifiers. TCRdb analysed the 5' RACE reads with MiXCR anew, one entry per CDR3 protein. This table has approximately 38,000 distinct CDR3 sequences, over 4% appearing once. The trim removed 1 base at V and 0 bases at J, leaving 6 bases unmatched. Germline loops: CDR1 DFQATT, CDR2 SNEGSKA (reference sequence). The CDR3 spans 16 residues. This TCR was recovered from an adult who was a healthcare worker with PCR-confirmed SARS-CoV-2 infection or an uninfected control (not recorded which). The gene calls are TRBV20-1 and TRBJ1-5; 7 bases are a match to TRBD1. The specimen was whole blood. CDR3 residues: CSARVLDRDSNQPQHF. CDR3 in DNA: TGCAGTGCTAGAGTTCTAGACAGGGATAGCAATCAGCCCCAGCATTTT.